Shown below are 28 T cell receptor beta chains from a single sample sequenced in a study of T cell responses to AZD1222 COVID-19 vaccine. Clones were sequenced by immunoSEQ multiplex PCR, and TCRdb holds only the in-frame ones, with some missing. Of some 80,000 clones listed, about 74% were seen once; the top ten hold 27%. The material was peripheral blood, obtained 28 days after the second dose of the MenACWY control vaccine. Receptors were obtained from an adult who received the MenACWY meningococcal vaccine as a control.

This chain joins TRBV7-2 and TRBJ2-3; D is uncertain. V lost 4 bases and J lost 6, with 5 bases in between. The CDR3 runs to 11 residues. The germline gives CDR1 SGHTA, CDR2 FQGNSA. CDR3 nucleotide sequence: TGTGCCAGCAGCTCCCGGGATACGCAGTATTTT. Translation: CASSSRDTQYF.

V is TRBV28 and J is TRBJ2-7; TRBD1 matches at 7 bases. After removal of 6 bases from V and 3 bases from J, the junction contained 14 bases not matched to a gene. Germline V gene sequence: CDR1 MDHEN, CDR2 SYDVKM. This CDR3 is 16 amino acids long. The CDR3 sequence is CASSTQNAGGLYEQYF. CDR3 DNA: TGTGCCAGCAGCACTCAAAACGCAGGGGGTCTCTACGAGCAGTACTTC.

The chain uses TRBV6-5 and TRBJ2-7, with D unresolved. CDR3 length equals 13 residues. CDR1 is MNHEY, CDR2 SVGAGI, per germline. Trimming took off 2 bases at V and 2 bases at J, with 7 bases between the two ends. The CDR3 loop reads CASSYGLTYEQYF. As DNA, the CDR3 is TGTGCCAGCAGTTACGGTCTGACCTACGAGCAGTACTTC.

The chain is built from TRBV30 and TRBJ2-2, with 14 bases aligning to TRBD2. This CDR3 is built from 14 residues. The junction had 2 bases not matched to a gene; V was cut back by 5 bases and J by 6 bases. Germline CDR1 reads GTSNPN; CDR2 reads SVGIG (reference sequence). The CDR3 DNA is TGTGCCTGGGGACTAGCGGGAGGCCCCGGGGAGCTGTTTTTT. Its translation: CAWGLAGGPGELFF.

This clone was seen a few times. The chain employs TRBV6-2 or TRBV6-3 and TRBJ1-1; D unresolved. CDR1 is MNHEY, CDR2 SVGEGT, per germline. V was pared by 5 bases and J by 3 bases, with 13 bases between. The CDR3 is 14 residues long. This CDR3 reads CASSREGLDTEAFF. The CDR3 DNA is TGTGCCAGCAGTAGGGAGGGATTGGACACTGAAGCTTTCTTT.

The rearrangement links TRBV6-5 to TRBJ1-1, with D possibly matching TRBD1 (5 bases). Germline V gene sequence: CDR1 MNHEY, CDR2 SVGAGI. This CDR3 is built from 15 residues. Trimming removed 5 bases from V and 5 bases from J, with 18 bases in between. The CDR3 region is CASSHLARVGTEAFF. The CDR3 nucleotides are TGTGCCAGCAGTCACCTTGCCAGGGTAGGGACTGAAGCTTTCTTT.

As DNA, the CDR3 is TGTGCCTGGAGTAGCGGGGGCAATCAGCCCCAGCATTTT. Its protein product is CAWSSGGNQPQHF. The chain links TRBV30 to TRBJ1-5; D remains ambiguous. This CDR3 region has 13 residues. Per the germline V gene, CDR1 is GTSNPN and CDR2 is SVGIG (reference sequence). V lost 2 bases, J lost 2 bases, and 7 bases lay in between.

The V call is TRBV10-3, the J call TRBJ2-5; tentative D call: TRBD1 (6 bases). Germline V CDR1 and CDR2: ENHRY, SYGVKD. Deletions cut 7 bases from V and 5 bases from J, with 14 bases between. This CDR3 has 13 residues. CDR3 nucleotide sequence: TGTGCCATCAAGGGTGCAGGGGAGGAGACCCAGTACTTC. This sequence encodes CAIKGAGEETQYF.

This rearrangement joins TRBV6-5 to TRBJ2-6; possibly TRBD1 or TRBD2 for D (5 bases each). This CDR3 is 15 amino acids long. V was trimmed by 7 bases and J by 2 bases, leaving 12 bases between them. Germline-derived CDR1 and CDR2 are MNHEY and SVGAGI. CDR3 sequence reads: CASNFQGAGANVLTF. For the CDR3, the DNA is TGTGCCAGCAACTTTCAGGGAGCTGGGGCCAACGTCCTGACTTTC.

This chain links TRBV9 with TRBJ1-3; possible D gene TRBD1, 5 bases. Trimming stripped 4 bases from V and 4 bases from J, with 15 bases between. This CDR3 spans 15 amino acids. Germline CDR1 reads SGDLS; CDR2 reads YYNGEE. The CDR3 coding sequence is TGTGCCAGCAGCTACGACAGCGGGGGGGGAAACACCATATATTTT. Its protein product is CASSYDSGGGNTIYF. The whole variable domain, filled in from reference TRBV9 and TRBJ1-3, reads DSGVTQTPKHLITATGQRVTLRCSPRSGDLSVYWYQQSLDQGLQFLIQYYNGEERAKGNILERFSAQQFPDLHSELNLSSLELGDSALYFCASSYDSGGGNTIYFGEGSWLTVV.

The chain couples TRBV10-3 to TRBJ1-2; possibly TRBD1 for D (6 bases). The CDR3 runs 15 residues. Germline CDR1 and CDR2: ENHRY and SYGVKD. Trimming left V 4 bases short and J 4 bases short, with 16 bases between. CDR3 DNA sequence: TGTGCCATCAGTGTTGGTACAGGGTCTAGCTATGGCTACACCTTC. As protein: CAISVGTGSSYGYTF.

The rearrangement links TRBV7-8 to TRBJ1-1; 9 positions agree with TRBD1. The trim removed 4 bases at V and 4 bases at J, leaving 4 bases unmatched. The CDR3 loop spans 14 amino acids. Germline lookup yields CDR1 SGHVS and CDR2 FQNEAQ. The CDR3 reads CASSSRDRVTEAFF. CDR3 nucleotides: TGTGCCAGCAGCTCCCGGGACAGGGTCACTGAAGCTTTCTTT.

V gene TRBV4-1 combines with J gene TRBJ1-5; D is perhaps TRBD1 (5 bases). Trimming cost V 2 bases and J 6 bases, with 14 bases left between them. The CDR3 loop spans 15 amino acids. CDR1 is MGHRA and CDR2 is YSYEKL in the germline V gene. CDR3 sequence: CASSQKPGGTQPQHF. The DNA of the CDR3 is TGCGCCAGCAGCCAAAAACCGGGGGGAACTCAGCCCCAGCATTTT.

The chain links TRBV9 to TRBJ1-4; 11 nucleotides match TRBD1. Trimming at V came to 4 bases and at J to 7 bases, leaving 15 bases not matched to a gene. CDR1 is SGDLS, CDR2 YYNGEE, per germline. The CDR3 extends over 18 amino acids. CDR3 in amino acids: CASSPVPLFGTGGEKLFF. The CDR3 DNA follows: TGTGCCAGCAGCCCCGTTCCGTTGTTCGGGACAGGGGGTGAAAAACTGTTTTTT.

This sequence joins TRBV5-6 and TRBJ2-7; 8 nucleotides line up with TRBD1. With 4 bases clipped from V and 2 bases from J, the junction kept 5 bases outside the gene matches. Germline CDR1 reads SGHDT; CDR2 reads YYEEEE. CDR3 length equals 14 residues. The DNA for the CDR3 is TGTGCCAGCAGCCTTTGGACAGGGACCTACGAGCAGTACTTC. It codes for CASSLWTGTYEQYF.

The chain employs TRBV5-6 and TRBJ1-4; 7 bases agree with TRBD1. V lost 8 bases, J lost 3 bases, and 10 bases stayed unmatched. This CDR3 is 15 amino acids long. The germline gives CDR1 SGHDT, CDR2 YYEEEE. In DNA form, the CDR3 reads TGTGCCAGTAGGACTTTTCAGGGGGCTAATGAAAAACTGTTTTTT. Its translation is CASRTFQGANEKLFF.

This chain connects TRBV2 to TRBJ1-5; the D gene is possibly TRBD1 (5 bases). The germline gives CDR1 SNHLY, CDR2 FYNNEI. V was shortened by 4 bases and J by 0 bases, with 19 bases between the two germline ends. The CDR3 loop spans 18 amino acids. CDR3 nucleotide sequence: TGTGCCAGCAGTGCGGGACGGTCGTTTTCGCGTAGCAATCAGCCCCAGCATTTT. Translation gives CASSAGRSFSRSNQPQHF.

The chain combines TRBV6-5 with TRBJ2-5, with TRBD1 identical over 10 bases. This CDR3 comprises 15 residues. CDR1 is MNHEY, CDR2 SVGAGI, per germline. V lost 4 bases, J lost 5 bases, and 7 bases stayed unmatched. CDR3 bases: TGTGCCAGCAGTTCTGAGGGACAGGGGTGGGAGACCCAGTACTTC. It specifies CASSSEGQGWETQYF.

V and J are TRBV5-5 and TRBJ2-7; D unclear. V gave up 1 base and J gave up 0 bases, with 11 bases separating them. CDR3 length equals 15 residues. Germline CDR1 and CDR2: SGHKS and YYEKEE (reference sequence). The CDR3 DNA reads as TGTGCCAGCAGCTTGAATGGGCCTACCTCCTACGAGCAGTACTTC. It is translated as CASSLNGPTSYEQYF.

V is TRBV28 and J is TRBJ1-6; the D is unclear. Germline loops: CDR1 MDHEN, CDR2 SYDVKM. V was cut by 3 bases and J by 7 bases, with 7 bases left in between. This CDR3 comprises 13 residues. The CDR3 here is CASSFSGNSPLHF. In DNA form, the CDR3 reads TGTGCCAGCAGTTTTTCGGGGAATTCACCCCTCCACTTT.

V usage is TRBV2 and J usage is TRBJ2-7; D remains unclear. The ends were cut back, 7 bases at V and 6 bases at J, with 22 bases in the middle. Germline V CDR1 and CDR2: SNHLY, FYNNEI. The CDR3 is made up of 15 amino acids. CDR3 residues: CASKLNDRILREQYF. The CDR3 DNA reads as TGTGCCAGCAAGCTAAACGACCGCATCCTACGCGAGCAGTACTTC.

This clone was counted a single time. V gene TRBV20-1 combines with J gene TRBJ2-7; D gene uncertain. Germline V gene lookup returns CDR1 DFQATT and CDR2 SNEGSKA (reference sequence). Trimming shortened V by 4 bases and J by 4 bases, and 8 bases separated the two germline ends. This CDR3 is built from 11 residues. CDR3 loop: CSAKVIYEQYF. The DNA of the CDR3 is TGCAGTGCTAAGGTGATATACGAGCAGTACTTC.

The chain uses TRBV5-6 and TRBJ2-1, with D uncertain. The ends were cut back, 4 bases at V and 3 bases at J, with 23 bases in the middle. From germline, CDR1 is SGHDT and CDR2 YYEEEE. This CDR3 region has 18 residues. CDR3 amino acids: CASSVKGRLQLIYNEQFF. CDR3 in DNA: TGTGCCAGCAGCGTTAAGGGTCGGCTACAGCTAATCTACAATGAGCAGTTCTTC.

In its sample, this clone was seen a few times. The chain uses TRBV5-4 and TRBJ2-5; the D gene is possibly TRBD1 (6 bases). This CDR3 region has 13 residues. Trimming took off 4 bases at V and 0 bases at J, with 7 bases between the two ends. CDR1 and CDR2 (germline): SGHNT, YYREEE (reference sequence). CDR3 in amino acids: CASSRTDQETQYF. Here the CDR3 DNA reads TGTGCCAGCAGCCGGACAGACCAAGAGACCCAGTACTTC.

The rearrangement uses TRBV10-3 and TRBJ2-2, with 12 bases identical to TRBD1. The CDR3 is 14 amino acids. Per the germline V gene, CDR1 is ENHRY and CDR2 is SYGVKD. Unmatched junction bases numbered 4, after V lost 9 bases and J lost 5 bases. The CDR3 sequence: CAIGTGGGTGELFF. CDR3 coding DNA: TGTGCCATAGGGACAGGGGGCGGAACCGGGGAGCTGTTTTTT.

The V and J genes are TRBV7-9 and TRBJ2-7; 9 nucleotides line up with TRBD1. Germline CDR1 reads SEHNR; CDR2 reads FQNEAQ (reference sequence). Losses at the gene ends were 5 bases for V and 0 bases for J; bases not matched to a gene: 14. The CDR3 is 18 amino acids. The CDR3 bases are TGTGCCAGCAGCCGGATGAATACCGGGACAGGGACCTCCTACGAGCAGTACTTC. Its translation is CASSRMNTGTGTSYEQYF.

CDR3 sequence (DNA): TGTGCCATCAGCTCCGGGACAGGGTACAACGAGCAGTACTTC. Translation gives CAISSGTGYNEQYF. The chain carries TRBV10-3 and TRBJ2-7; 9 bases align to TRBD1. Germline V gene lookup returns CDR1 ENHRY and CDR2 SYGVKD. CDR3 size: 14 residues. The V segment lost 6 bases and the J segment 5 bases; nucleotides outside the gene matches: 8.

The chain links TRBV4-1 to TRBJ1-4; D unresolved. CDR1 and CDR2 from the germline V gene are MGHRA and YSYEKL. The CDR3 consists of 13 residues. Trimming took off 0 bases at V and 6 bases at J, with 5 bases between the two ends. CDR3 nucleotide sequence: TGCGCCAGCAGCCAAGAAGGACATGAAAAACTGTTTTTT. Its translation is CASSQEGHEKLFF.